This entry is about one T cell receptor (beta chain). The data derive from a study of shared clonotypes between healthy human individuals. V lost 4 bases and J lost 6, with 17 bases in between. Per germline, CDR1 SGHKS and CDR2 YYEKEE (reference sequence). CDR3 length: 14 amino acids. Libraries were prepared by immunoSEQ multiplex PCR; TCRdb keeps only in-frame clonotypes and omits some of them. The table records roughly 1,100,000 clones, approximately 70% of them present only once. This chain links TRBV5-5 with TRBJ2-7; D might be TRBD1 or TRBD2, each matching 5 bases. Source material: memory CD4+ T cells sorted from blood. This sample's subset: CD45RA-negative fraction. This clonotype was obtained from a man aged 18 to 30 in good health. The CDR3 DNA follows: TGTGCCAGCAGCAACCTACTCGGGGCTGGCGAGCAGTACTTC. This translates into CASSNLLGAGEQYF.